Each of the 21 T cell receptor beta chains below was sequenced from the same sample in a study of neurological immune-mediated disorders. One entry per CDR3 protein results from TCRdb running MiXCR on the 5' RACE reads. The repertoire includes tens of thousands of distinct CDR3 sequences, around 3.8% of them detected once, and around 2.2% sits in the top ten. The sequenced sample was PBMCs. The receptors come from a woman between 45 and 60 years old with multiple sclerosis.

The chain couples TRBV2 to TRBJ1-1; the D gene is possibly TRBD1 (6 bases). V lost 6 bases to trimming and J lost 2 bases, with 10 bases between them. Germline V lookup: CDR1 SNHLY, CDR2 FYNNEI. CDR3 length: 13 amino acids. The CDR3 spells CASRRTVNTEAFF. CDR3 sequence (DNA): TGTGCCAGCAGGCGGACAGTAAACACTGAAGCTTTCTTT.

In its sample, this clonotype was seen many times. The CDR3 spells CASMKYRNEQFF. CDR3 in DNA: TGTGCCAGCATGAAATACAGGAATGAGCAGTTCTTC. This chain links TRBV6-6 with TRBJ2-1, with TRBD1 as a possible D gene (5 bases). Trimming took 7 bases from V and 7 from J, leaving 11 bases between them. The germline V gene encodes CDR1 MNHNY and CDR2 SVGAGI (reference sequence). The CDR3 is made up of 12 amino acids.

The V and J genes are TRBV20-1 and TRBJ2-6; D remains unclear. Trimming pared 4 bases from V and 2 bases from J, leaving 15 bases between. Germline CDR1 reads DFQATT; CDR2 reads SNEGSKA (reference sequence). This CDR3 region has 16 residues. The DNA of the CDR3 is TGCAGTGCTATTGGGTGGGTCGGACCTGGGGCCAACGTCCTGACTTTC. This sequence encodes CSAIGWVGPGANVLTF.

This clonotype was observed at least ten times. This sequence joins TRBV12-3 or TRBV12-4 and TRBJ2-7; 9 nucleotides align to TRBD2. The CDR3 covers 14 residues. Germline trimming cut 6 bases from V and 5 bases from J; bases unmatched to any gene: 8. The DNA of the CDR3 is TGTGCCAGCAGGAATAGCGGGAGAATCCACGAGCAGTACTTC. Protein: CASRNSGRIHEQYF.

This clonotype was picked up many times. The chain recombines TRBV7-3 with TRBJ2-3, with 7 bases aligning to TRBD2. Germline lookup yields CDR1 SGHTA and CDR2 FQGTGA. CDR3 length: 13 residues. Losses at the gene ends were 5 bases for V and 11 bases for J; bases not matched to a gene: 10. Here the CDR3 reads CASSPGLVGEQYF. Here the CDR3 DNA reads TGTGCCAGCAGCCCTGGACTAGTTGGGGAGCAGTATTTT.

This clonotype has at least ten counts. V usage is TRBV20-1 and J usage is TRBJ1-1, with D possibly matching TRBD1 (5 bases). This CDR3 has 12 amino acids. The V gene lost 2 bases and the J gene lost 2 bases, with 6 bases spanning the gap. Germline lookup yields CDR1 DFQATT and CDR2 SNEGSKA (reference sequence). CDR3 nucleotides: TGCAGTGCTAGACAGGGAAACACTGAAGCTTTCTTT. Its translation: CSARQGNTEAFF.

This clonotype was seen at least ten times. A single base separates this from a much larger clone, so it may be a read error. The rearrangement links TRBV7-2 to TRBJ2-5; D remains ambiguous. The germline gives CDR1 SGHTA, CDR2 FQGNSA. The ends were cut back, 5 bases at V and 4 bases at J, with 8 bases in the middle. The CDR3 is 12 residues long. The DNA of the CDR3 is TGTGCCAGCAGCCGGACGGGAGAGACCCAGTACTTC. The encoded protein is CASSRTGETQYF.

This clonotype appeared many times. This chain uses TRBV20-1 with TRBJ2-1; D uncertain. Looked up from germline, CDR1 is DFQATT and CDR2 is SNEGSKA (reference sequence). V lost 1 base to trimming and J lost 6 bases, with 10 bases between them. This CDR3 is 13 amino acids long. CDR3 region: CSARGHWGNEQFF. DNA for the CDR3: TGCAGTGCTAGAGGGCACTGGGGCAATGAGCAGTTCTTC.

This rearrangement joins TRBV6-2 or TRBV6-3 to TRBJ2-1; D is possibly TRBD1 (6 bases). There are 14 residues in the CDR3. Trimming cost V 8 bases and J 8 bases, with 19 bases left between them. The germline V gene encodes CDR1 MNHEY and CDR2 SVGEGT. The CDR3 nucleotides read TGTGCCAGCTCAAGAAGCCAGGGGAGCTATGAGCAGTTCTTC. This gives the protein CASSRSQGSYEQFF.

This clonotype was observed many times. This chain connects TRBV20-1 to TRBJ2-7; maybe TRBD1 (5 bases). V shed 8 bases and J shed 6 bases, with 17 bases lying between them. CDR3 length: 12 amino acids. Germline CDR1 is DFQATT and CDR2 is SNEGSKA (reference sequence). Here the CDR3 reads CSYYTQGGEQYF. CDR3 bases: TGCAGTTACTACACCCAGGGCGGCGAGCAGTACTTC.

This clonotype was recorded at least ten times. The chain joins TRBV7-2 to TRBJ2-5; D remains ambiguous. This CDR3 has 14 amino acids. V shed 1 base and J shed 4 bases, with 10 bases lying between them. Germline V gene data show CDR1 as SGHTA and CDR2 as FQGNSA. The CDR3 is CASSLVHGRETQYF. The CDR3 DNA follows: TGTGCCAGCAGCTTAGTGCACGGGCGAGAGACCCAGTACTTC. Based on the CDR3 plus reference TRBV7-2 and TRBJ2-5, the full variable domain is GAGVSQSPSNKVTEKGKDVELRCDPISGHTALYWYRQSLGQGLEFLIYFQGNSAPDKSGLPSDRFSAERTGGSVSTLTIQRTQQEDSAVYLCASSLVHGRETQYFGPGTRLLVL.

This clonotype occurred many times. The V call is TRBV3-1, the J call TRBJ2-4; the D is unclear. Trimming left V 4 bases short and J 8 bases short, with 12 bases between. The CDR3 length is 13 residues. Germline V gene sequence: CDR1 LGHDT, CDR2 YNNKEL (reference sequence). CDR3 residues: CASSRGPVDIQYF. The CDR3 coding sequence is TGTGCCAGCAGCCGAGGACCTGTAGACATTCAGTACTTC. Variable domain in full (rest from reference TRBV3-1 and TRBJ2-4): DTAVSQTPKYLVTQMGNDKSIKCEQNLGHDTMYWYKQDSKKFLKIMFSYNNKELIINETVPNRFSPKSPDKAHLNLHINSLELGDSAVYFCASSRGPVDIQYFGAGTRLSVL.

This clonotype was picked up many times. The genes are TRBV7-6 and TRBJ2-5; 10 bases map to TRBD1. The CDR3 totals 15 residues. Losses at the gene ends were 3 bases for V and 5 bases for J; bases not matched to a gene: 6. The germline CDR1 and CDR2 sequences are SGHVS and FNYEAQ. In DNA form, the CDR3 reads TGTGCCAGCAGCTTTCGACAGGGGGCTGGGGAGACCCAGTACTTC. As protein: CASSFRQGAGETQYF.

This clonotype was observed at least ten times. Germline is not matched at one junction end, which may reflect a read error. The rearrangement links TRBV7-2 to TRBJ1-5, with a weak D call TRBD1 (6 bases). This CDR3 comprises 15 residues. CDR1 and CDR2 (germline): SGHTA, FQGNSA. The chain's CDR3 is CASSARKGGGQPQNF. In nucleotides, the CDR3 is TGTGCCAGCAGCGCAAGGAAGGGGGGCGGGCAGCCCCAGAATTTT.

Many counts were recorded for this clonotype. This chain joins TRBV3-1 and TRBJ2-3, with 9 bases aligning to TRBD2. This CDR3 contains 18 residues. CDR1 is LGHDT, CDR2 YNNKEL, per germline (reference sequence). V shed 0 bases, J shed 0 bases, and the junction held 7 bases outside the gene matches. This CDR3 reads CASSQEGLATTSTDTQYF. CDR3 DNA sequence: TGTGCCAGCAGCCAAGAAGGACTAGCGACCACTAGCACAGATACGCAGTATTTT.

This clonotype was observed many times. The gene calls are TRBV7-9 and TRBJ2-7; D may match TRBD1 or TRBD2 (5 bases each). V was trimmed by 5 bases and J by 6 bases, leaving 14 bases between them. The CDR3 is 13 residues long. Germline CDR1 SEHNR, CDR2 FQNEAQ (reference sequence). The CDR3 nucleotides read TGTGCCAGCAGCAGAAGTCGGGACGGCGAGCAGTACTTC. This codes for CASSRSRDGEQYF.

This clonotype has a count of ten or more. The genes are TRBV7-2 and TRBJ2-7; tentatively, D is TRBD2 (6 bases). The CDR3 is 13 residues long. Germline V gene lookup returns CDR1 SGHTA and CDR2 FQGNSA. V shed 4 bases and J shed 6 bases, with 13 bases lying between them. CDR3 nucleotides: TGTGCCAGCAGCTATCGGGAGCGGGCCGAGCAGTACTTC. It is translated as CASSYRERAEQYF.

This clonotype was detected many times. The chain has TRBV24-1 and TRBJ2-2, with D possibly being TRBD1 (6 bases). CDR1 and CDR2 (germline): KGHDR, SFDVKD. The CDR3 consists of 15 residues. V was shortened by 1 base and J by 6 bases, with 11 bases between the two germline ends. The CDR3 here is CATSDLAGVAGELFF. The CDR3, as DNA: TGTGCCACCAGTGATTTAGCAGGGGTTGCCGGGGAGCTGTTTTTT.

This clonotype has ten or more counts. The rearrangement joins TRBV20-1 to TRBJ2-7, with 7 nucleotides matching TRBD2. This CDR3 comprises 15 residues. The J segment lost 0 bases and the V segment lost 3 bases, leaving 8 bases of the junction unmatched. Germline V gene data show CDR1 as DFQATT and CDR2 as SNEGSKA (reference sequence). CDR3 nucleotide sequence: TGCAGTGCTAGCTTCCTAGCGGCAGCCTCCTACGAGCAGTACTTC. It yields the protein CSASFLAAASYEQYF.

This clonotype was counted ten times or more. J is TRBJ1-2 and V is TRBV24-1; no clear D gene. This CDR3 has 12 amino acids. V was clipped by 4 bases and J by 7 bases, with 9 bases between them. Germline V CDR1 and CDR2: KGHDR, SFDVKD. CDR3 coding DNA: TGTGCCACCAGTGACCCCGTTGGTGGCTACACCTTC. Its protein product is CATSDPVGGYTF.

There are many counts of this clonotype. This chain connects TRBV4-3 to TRBJ2-1; 10 nucleotides line up with TRBD1. The CDR3 runs to 17 residues. Germline CDR1 LGHNA, CDR2 YSLEER. The V segment lost 0 bases and the J segment 7 bases; nucleotides outside the gene matches: 9. This chain's CDR3 is CASSQEGPGQGPNEQFF. DNA for the CDR3: TGCGCCAGCAGCCAAGAAGGTCCGGGACAGGGGCCGAATGAGCAGTTCTTC.